This TCR beta chain originates from a study of shared clonotypes between healthy human individuals. Study observations and caveats: Among non-shared clonotypes, generation probabilities were lower than among those shared by all four donors.

Germline-derived CDR1 and CDR2 are SGHDT and YYEEEE. This CDR3 region has 13 residues. Of note for this clone: Its cognate antigen is unknown.

Sorted-subset replicate PCR reactions contained around 220 ng DNA, corresponding to about 30,000 T cell genomes. As originally analysed: For the immunoSEQ data, sequences were junction-only without quality scores, so filtering differed. Clones were read by immunoSEQ multiplex PCR, and TCRdb kept only the in-frame ones, dropping some. The DNA gave D and trimming, while V, J and clone size come from that table. The data contain around 980,000 clones, 75% to 85% of them singletons. Material: memory CD4+ T cells from PBMCs. The subset is: CD45RA-negative fraction. V and J are TRBV5-6 and TRBJ2-5; perhaps TRBD2 as D (5 bases). Near its end, the DNA agrees better with TRBJ2-7, so the J call may be wrong. The TCR comes from a man aged 18 to 29 in good health. Some clones in this sample may be carry-over from other donors' samples. CDR3 region: CASSLDAGREQYF. The CDR3 nucleotides are TGTGCCAGCAGCTTGGATGCGGGTCGCGAGCAGTACTTC.